This T cell receptor (beta chain) was documented in a study of T-cell memory formation after mild COVID-19. Each CDR3 protein gets one entry after TCRdb re-called the 5' RACE reads with MiXCR. The sample lists approximately 100,000 distinct CDR3 sequences, 25% occurring once. Trimming at V came to 2 bases and at J to 1 base, leaving 7 bases not matched to a gene. Germline V CDR1 and CDR2: MNHEY, SVGAGI. This CDR3 has 16 residues. This sequence originates from a young man who had mild COVID-19 (a few samples of this study predate the infection). Cell type and time point are not known. Sequencing used PBMCs or a T cell subset sorted from them (not recorded which). The chain has TRBV6-5 and TRBJ2-7, with 8 bases that match TRBD2. The CDR3 loop is CASSYGAAGGSYEQYF. DNA of the CDR3: TGTGCCAGCAGTTACGGGGCCGCGGGGGGATCCTACGAGCAGTACTTC.